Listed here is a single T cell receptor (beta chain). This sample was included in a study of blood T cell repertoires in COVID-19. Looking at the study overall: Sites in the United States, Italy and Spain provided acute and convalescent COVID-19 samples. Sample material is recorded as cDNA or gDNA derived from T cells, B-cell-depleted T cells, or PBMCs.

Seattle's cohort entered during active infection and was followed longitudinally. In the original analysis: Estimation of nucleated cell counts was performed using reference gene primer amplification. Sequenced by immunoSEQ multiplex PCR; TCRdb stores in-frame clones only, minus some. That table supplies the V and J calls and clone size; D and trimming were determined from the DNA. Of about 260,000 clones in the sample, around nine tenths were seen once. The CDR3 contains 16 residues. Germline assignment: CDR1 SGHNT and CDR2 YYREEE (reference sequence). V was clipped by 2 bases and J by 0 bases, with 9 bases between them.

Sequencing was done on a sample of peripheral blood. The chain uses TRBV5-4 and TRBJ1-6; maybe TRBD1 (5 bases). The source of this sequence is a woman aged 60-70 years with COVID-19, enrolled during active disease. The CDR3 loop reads CASSLYRSSYNSPLHF. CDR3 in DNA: TGTGCCAGCAGCTTATACAGGAGCTCCTATAATTCACCCCTCCACTTT.